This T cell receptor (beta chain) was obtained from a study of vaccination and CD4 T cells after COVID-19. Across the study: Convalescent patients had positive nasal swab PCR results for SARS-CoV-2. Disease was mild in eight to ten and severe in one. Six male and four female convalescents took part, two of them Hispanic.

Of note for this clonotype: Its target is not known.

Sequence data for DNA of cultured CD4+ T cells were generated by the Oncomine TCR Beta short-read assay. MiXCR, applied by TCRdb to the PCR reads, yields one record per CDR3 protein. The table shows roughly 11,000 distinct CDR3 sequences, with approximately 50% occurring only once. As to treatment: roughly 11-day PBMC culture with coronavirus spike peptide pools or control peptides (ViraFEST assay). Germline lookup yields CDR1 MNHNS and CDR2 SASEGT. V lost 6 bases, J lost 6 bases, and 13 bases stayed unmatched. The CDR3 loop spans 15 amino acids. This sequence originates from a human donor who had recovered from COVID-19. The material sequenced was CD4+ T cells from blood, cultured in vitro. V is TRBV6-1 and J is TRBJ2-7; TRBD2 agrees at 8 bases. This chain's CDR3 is CASRPQVAGWGEQYF. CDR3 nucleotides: TGTGCCAGCAGACCACAGGTAGCGGGATGGGGCGAGCAGTACTTC.